This T cell receptor beta chain stems from a study of blood T cell repertoires in COVID-19. Study-level information: COVID-19 samples, acute and convalescent, were from the United States, Italy and Spain.

Trimming took off 7 bases at V and 3 bases at J, with 9 bases between the two ends. The CDR3 runs to 13 residues. Germline V gene lookup returns CDR1 LNHDA and CDR2 SQIVND (reference sequence). TCRdb's table, derived via immunoSEQ multiplex PCR, lists solely in-frame clones and lacks some. This sample has 250,000 to 400,000 clones; approximately 81% occur once, and the top ten carry 1.5% to 2%. The TCR was taken from a woman aged 25 to 39 who had been exposed to COVID-19. Source material: PBMCs or T cells enriched from blood (not recorded which). The chain carries TRBV19 and TRBJ2-2, with D perhaps TRBD1 (5 bases). CDR3 coding DNA: TGTGCCAGTACAGGGTTCTACACCGGGGAGCTGTTTTTT. As protein: CASTGFYTGELFF.